Shown below are 9 T cell receptor beta chains from a single sample sequenced in a study of radiation and T cells in renal cell carcinoma. Time point meaning: blood 2 weeks post-SBRT. The treatment is: 15 Gy SBRT to primary tumor, nephrectomy 4 weeks later. Here immunoSEQ multiplex PCR was the method, and the copy in TCRdb shows in-frame clones only, minus some. The repertoire has 60,000 to 65,000 clones, around three quarters of them found once; the top ten carry 6.5% to 8%. The sample here was blood, taken from a patient whose treatment included radiotherapy and nephrectomy. The receptors stem from a man in his 60s with renal cell carcinoma.

For the CDR3, the DNA is TGTGCCAGCAGCCCCGGGACATCACCCTACGAGCAGTACGTC. Amino acid sequence: CASSPGTSPYEQYV. The chain combines TRBV7-9 with TRBJ2-7; TRBD1 is a possible D gene (6 bases). Trimming shortened V by 5 bases and J by 2 bases, and 13 bases separated the two germline ends. Germline V gene lookup returns CDR1 SEHNR and CDR2 FQNEAQ (reference sequence). This CDR3 has 14 residues.

In this sample, this clone turned up once. The chain uses TRBV7-6 and TRBJ2-1, with a weak D call TRBD2 (6 bases). This CDR3 contains 16 residues. The V gene's germline CDR1 is SGHVS and CDR2 FNYEAQ. The germline V and J ends were trimmed by 3 bases and 5 bases, with 17 bases remaining between them. CDR3 sequence: CASSFGYLASHNEQFF. The CDR3 nucleotides are TGTGCCAGCAGCTTCGGTTACCTAGCGAGTCACAATGAGCAGTTCTTC.

This clone turned up a few times. The genes are TRBV27 and TRBJ2-2; D is possibly TRBD1 (5 bases). This CDR3 comprises 17 residues. In germline, CDR1 is MNHEY, CDR2 SMNVEV (reference sequence). Trimming removed 6 bases from V and 1 base from J, with 18 bases in between. The CDR3 bases are TGTGCCAGCAGACCTCTTAGCTCCCAGGGGAACACCGGGGAGCTGTTTTTT. Translating gives CASRPLSSQGNTGELFF.

The V call is TRBV28, the J call TRBJ2-5, with 11 nucleotides matching TRBD2. With V trimmed by 6 bases and J by 2 bases, 14 bases remained unmatched. Per the germline V gene, CDR1 is MDHEN and CDR2 is SYDVKM. CDR3 length equals 18 residues. CDR3 DNA sequence: TGTGCCAGCAGCCCCTTAGCGGGAGGGAGGCAGGATCAAGAGACCCAGTACTTC. Translation gives CASSPLAGGRQDQETQYF.

The V gene is TRBV11-2, the J gene TRBJ1-5, with unresolved D. The CDR3 length is 13 residues. CDR1 SGHAT and CDR2 FQNNGV come from the germline V gene. V lost 1 base and J lost 7, with 8 bases in between. CDR3 bases: TGTGCCAGCAGCTTAGGCCAGCAACAGCCCCAGCATTTT. It encodes CASSLGQQQPQHF.

This chain links TRBV7-9 with TRBJ1-1; 9 bases are a match to TRBD1. Trimming took 7 bases from V and 7 from J; bases not matched to a gene: 7. This CDR3 comprises 13 residues. Germline V CDR1 and CDR2: SEHNR, FQNEAQ (reference sequence). CDR3 protein: CASNDRGIDEAFF. The CDR3 bases are TGTGCCAGCAATGACAGGGGGATCGATGAAGCTTTCTTT.

The chain couples TRBV7-9 to TRBJ1-4; no clear D gene. The V end lost 5 bases, the J end lost 6 bases, and 16 bases lay between the germline ends. Looked up from germline, CDR1 is SEHNR and CDR2 is FQNEAQ (reference sequence). The CDR3 runs to 15 residues. The CDR3 reads CASSPGRGADEKLFF. The CDR3 DNA follows: TGTGCCAGCAGCCCCGGACGGGGTGCCGATGAAAAACTGTTTTTT.

The rearrangement links TRBV7-8 to TRBJ2-2; 9 bases fit TRBD2. The CDR3 has 17 amino acids. Trimming at V came to 2 bases and at J to 5 bases, leaving 9 bases not matched to a gene. The germline gives CDR1 SGHVS, CDR2 FQNEAQ. CDR3 loop: CASSLRRGRVQTGELFF. DNA for the CDR3: TGTGCCAGCAGCTTACGCCGCGGGAGGGTTCAAACCGGGGAGCTGTTTTTT.

V usage is TRBV5-6 and J usage is TRBJ2-7; possibly TRBD1 or TRBD2 for D (5 bases each). Germline-derived CDR1 and CDR2 are SGHDT and YYEEEE. The CDR3 runs 13 residues. V was clipped by 7 bases and J by 2 bases, with 13 bases between them. The chain's CDR3 is CASSLGDAYEQYF. The CDR3 DNA reads TGTGCCAGCTCCCTGGGGGATGCCTACGAGCAGTACTTC.